The 10 T cell receptor beta chains reported below all come from one sample, sequenced in a study of blood T cell repertoires in COVID-19. Assay used: immunoSEQ multiplex PCR; TCRdb lists only in-frame clones, some missing. The sample yields approximately 120,000 clones, 84% seen once. Source material: peripheral blood. The receptors here all came from a woman aged 45-60 years with acute or convalescent COVID-19.

The chain links TRBV5-1 to TRBJ2-3; D is possibly TRBD2 (5 bases). The CDR3 has 12 amino acids. V was pared by 3 bases and J by 3 bases, with 5 bases between. Germline assignment: CDR1 SGHRS and CDR2 YFSETQ. CDR3 coding DNA: TGCGCCAGCAGCTCGGGGACAGATACGCAGTATTTT. Residues: CASSSGTDTQYF.

The chain links TRBV2 to TRBJ2-4; D ambiguous. The germline V gene encodes CDR1 SNHLY and CDR2 FYNNEI. The V end was cut by 3 bases, the J end by 0 bases, with 6 bases between. The CDR3 has 14 amino acids. The CDR3 DNA reads TGTGCCAGCAGTGACCCCTTAGCCAAAAACATTCAGTACTTC. As protein: CASSDPLAKNIQYF.

The V call is TRBV10-1, the J call TRBJ2-7; 7 bases align to TRBD2. Germline V gives CDR1 WNHNN, CDR2 SYGVQD (reference sequence). V was clipped by 0 bases and J by 5 bases; unmatched bases: 13. This CDR3 has 17 amino acids. The CDR3 coding sequence is TGCGCCAGCAGTGAGTCCAGAGCTCTGGGGAGGGGTGACGAGCAGTACTTC. Its translation is CASSESRALGRGDEQYF.

This clone appeared once. The V call is TRBV4-1, the J call TRBJ1-4; 9 bases map to TRBD1. The CDR3 is made up of 16 amino acids. Germline V lookup: CDR1 MGHRA, CDR2 YSYEKL. Trimming at V came to 4 bases and at J to 8 bases, leaving 11 bases not matched to a gene. CDR3 residues: CASSLSADRGGEKLFF. Written as DNA, the CDR3 is TGCGCCAGCAGCCTGAGCGCGGACAGGGGAGGAGAAAAACTGTTTTTT.

The DNA of the CDR3 is TGTGCCAGCAGCTTAGGACTAGCGGGCACTGAAGCTTTCTTT. As protein: CASSLGLAGTEAFF. This sequence joins TRBV7-9 and TRBJ1-1; no definite D call. This CDR3 has 14 residues. The V gene's germline CDR1 is SEHNR and CDR2 FQNEAQ (reference sequence). The ends were cut back, 1 base at V and 4 bases at J, with 10 bases in the middle.

The chain couples TRBV7-9 to TRBJ1-4; D possibly corresponds to TRBD1 (5 bases). The germline V gene has CDR1 SEHNR and CDR2 FQNEAQ (reference sequence). Trimming left V 1 base short and J 14 bases short, with 14 bases between. The CDR3 runs 13 residues. CDR3 loop: CASSLGISGPLFF. CDR3 DNA sequence: TGTGCCAGCAGCTTAGGGATCTCAGGGCCCCTGTTTTTT.

V usage is TRBV18 and J usage is TRBJ1-1; 10 bases agree with TRBD1. The germline gives CDR1 KGHSH, CDR2 LQKENI. J was trimmed by 6 bases and V by 4 bases; bases with no gene match: 8. The CDR3 runs to 15 residues. CDR3 protein: CASSLGTGVFAEAFF. CDR3 nucleotide sequence: TGTGCCAGCTCACTTGGGACAGGGGTTTTCGCTGAAGCTTTCTTT.

The chain couples TRBV5-1 to TRBJ2-2; D is unclear. Trimming left V 2 bases short and J 4 bases short, with 12 bases between. The CDR3 runs 15 residues. CDR1 and CDR2 (germline): SGHRS, YFSETQ. The CDR3: CASSFFGSGTGELFF. Written as DNA, the CDR3 is TGCGCCAGCAGCTTTTTCGGGTCGGGCACCGGGGAGCTGTTTTTT.

This chain joins TRBV15 and TRBJ1-4; D is undetermined. The CDR3 runs to 12 residues. Germline V CDR1 and CDR2: LNHNV, YYDKDF (reference sequence). The ends were cut back, 5 bases at V and 8 bases at J, with 9 bases in the middle. CDR3 amino acids: CATSVAREKLFF. As DNA, the CDR3 is TGTGCCACCAGCGTGGCGCGGGAAAAACTGTTTTTT.

This chain connects TRBV7-8 to TRBJ1-1; D is perhaps TRBD1 (6 bases). The CDR3 has 14 residues. The V gene's germline CDR1 is SGHVS and CDR2 FQNEAQ. The V and J ends lost 5 bases and 4 bases respectively, with 14 bases between them. CDR3 protein: CASSPQGVGTEAFF. CDR3 coding DNA: TGTGCCAGCAGCCCACAGGGAGTAGGCACTGAAGCTTTCTTT.